This T cell receptor beta chain derives from a study of blood T cell repertoires in COVID-19. As for the study in general: Spain, Italy and the United States supplied samples that represented acute and convalescent COVID-19. PBMCs, B-cell-depleted T cells, or T cells provided the cDNA or gDNA that made up the material.

The CDR3 spans 16 residues. CDR1 is LGHDT and CDR2 is YNNKEL in the germline V gene (reference sequence). V dropped 0 bases and J dropped 3 bases, with 11 bases sitting between them. In this sample, this clone turned up once. Only in-frame clones appear in the TCRdb table, and some are missing; sequencing was by immunoSEQ multiplex PCR. In the table there are approximately 17,000 clones, around 88% of which are singletons. Living in under 30 US areas, the participants were between roughly 18 and 95 years of age. Cohort 3 donors counted as recovered after two negative PCRs, clearance, or resolved symptoms.

Sequenced sample: PBMCs or T cells enriched from blood (not recorded which). This receptor was identified in a woman aged 25 to 39 who had recovered from COVID-19. The chain uses TRBV3-1 (or the pseudogene TRBV3-2) and TRBJ2-2; D might be TRBD1 (6 bases). The CDR3 coding sequence is TGTGCCAGCAGCCAAGATCTACAGGGTTACACCGGGGAGCTGTTTTTT. It encodes CASSQDLQGYTGELFF.